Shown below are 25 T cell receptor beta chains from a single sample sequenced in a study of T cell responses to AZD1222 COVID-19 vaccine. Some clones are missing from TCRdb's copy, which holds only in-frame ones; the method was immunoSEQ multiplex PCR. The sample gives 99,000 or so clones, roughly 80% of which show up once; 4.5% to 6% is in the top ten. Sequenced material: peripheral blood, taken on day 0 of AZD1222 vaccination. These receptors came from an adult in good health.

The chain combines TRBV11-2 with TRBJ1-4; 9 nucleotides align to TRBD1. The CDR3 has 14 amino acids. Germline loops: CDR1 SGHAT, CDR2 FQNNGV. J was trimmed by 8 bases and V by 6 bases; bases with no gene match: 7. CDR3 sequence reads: CASRSGTGYEKLFF. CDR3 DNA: TGTGCCAGCAGGTCCGGGACAGGGTACGAAAAACTGTTTTTT. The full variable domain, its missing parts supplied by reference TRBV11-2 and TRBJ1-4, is EAGVAQSPRYKIIEKRQSVAFWCNPISGHATLYWYQQILGQGPKLLIQFQNNGVVDDSQLPKDRFSAERLKGVDSTLKIQPAKLEDSAVYLCASRSGTGYEKLFFGSGTQLSVL.

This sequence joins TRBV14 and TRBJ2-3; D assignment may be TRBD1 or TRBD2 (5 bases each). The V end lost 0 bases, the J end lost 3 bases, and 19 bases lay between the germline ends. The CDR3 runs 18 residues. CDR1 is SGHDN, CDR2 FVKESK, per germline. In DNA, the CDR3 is TGTGCCAGCAGCCAAGATCTGGGTACGGGGCCGGGGACAGATACGCAGTATTTT. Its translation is CASSQDLGTGPGTDTQYF.

This CDR3 is CASSRGVVPQHF. Written as DNA, the CDR3 is TGTGCCAGCAGCAGGGGGGTGGTTCCCCAGCATTTT. V and J are TRBV6-5 and TRBJ1-5, with 7 bases that match TRBD1. The CDR3 contains 12 residues. Germline assignment: CDR1 MNHEY and CDR2 SVGAGI. Germline trimming cut 6 bases from V and 10 bases from J; bases unmatched to any gene: 6.

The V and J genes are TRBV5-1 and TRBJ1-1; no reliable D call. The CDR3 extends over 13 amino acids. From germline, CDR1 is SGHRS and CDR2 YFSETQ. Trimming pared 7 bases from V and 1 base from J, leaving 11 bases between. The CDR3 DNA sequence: TGCGCCAGCCGAGACCAGACGAACACTGAAGCTTTCTTT. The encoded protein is CASRDQTNTEAFF.

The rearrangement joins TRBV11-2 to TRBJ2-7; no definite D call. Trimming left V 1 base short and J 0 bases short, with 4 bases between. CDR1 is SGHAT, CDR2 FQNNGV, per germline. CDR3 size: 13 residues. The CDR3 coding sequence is TGTGCCAGCAGCTTAGCAGGCTCCTACGAGCAGTACTTC. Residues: CASSLAGSYEQYF.

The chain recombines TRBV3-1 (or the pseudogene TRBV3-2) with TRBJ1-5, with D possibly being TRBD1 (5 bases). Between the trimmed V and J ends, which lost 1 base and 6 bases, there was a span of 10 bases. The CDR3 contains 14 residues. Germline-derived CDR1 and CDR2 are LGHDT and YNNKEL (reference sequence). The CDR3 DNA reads TGTGCCAGCAGCCAAGTAGGGGCCCGTCAGCCCCAGCATTTT. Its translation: CASSQVGARQPQHF.

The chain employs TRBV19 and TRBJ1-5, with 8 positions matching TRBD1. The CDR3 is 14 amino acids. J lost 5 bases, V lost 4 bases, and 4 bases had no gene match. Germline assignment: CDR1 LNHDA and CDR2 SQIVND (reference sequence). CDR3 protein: CASSTGQVHQPQHF. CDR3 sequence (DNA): TGTGCCAGTAGTACGGGACAGGTGCATCAGCCCCAGCATTTT.

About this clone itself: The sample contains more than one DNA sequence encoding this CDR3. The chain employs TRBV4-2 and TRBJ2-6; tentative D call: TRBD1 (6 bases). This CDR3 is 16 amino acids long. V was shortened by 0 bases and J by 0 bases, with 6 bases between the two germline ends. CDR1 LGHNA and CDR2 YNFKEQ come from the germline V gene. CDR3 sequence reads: CASSQDRGSGANVLTF. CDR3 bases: TGTGCCAGCAGCCAAGACAGGGGCTCTGGGGCCAACGTCCTGACTTTC.

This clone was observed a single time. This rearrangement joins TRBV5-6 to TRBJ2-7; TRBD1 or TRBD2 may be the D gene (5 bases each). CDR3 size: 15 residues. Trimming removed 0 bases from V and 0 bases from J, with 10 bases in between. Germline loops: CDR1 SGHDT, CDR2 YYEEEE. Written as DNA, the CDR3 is TGTGCCAGCAGCTTGGTTCCCGGGACCTCCTACGAGCAGTACTTC. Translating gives CASSLVPGTSYEQYF.

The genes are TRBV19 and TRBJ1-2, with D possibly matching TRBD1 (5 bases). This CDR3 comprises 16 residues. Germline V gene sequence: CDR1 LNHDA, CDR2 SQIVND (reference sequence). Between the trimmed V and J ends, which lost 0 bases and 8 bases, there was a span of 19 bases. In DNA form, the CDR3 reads TGTGCCAGTAGTATAGATCCGGGACGGCCGGGATGGGGCTACACCTTC. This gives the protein CASSIDPGRPGWGYTF.

CDR3 in DNA: TGTGCCAGCAAGGACAGGCCCATCACAAATGAGCAGTTCTTC. As protein: CASKDRPITNEQFF. The chain employs TRBV19 and TRBJ2-1; 7 nucleotides line up with TRBD1. The V segment lost 9 bases and the J segment 7 bases; nucleotides outside the gene matches: 12. Germline V gene data show CDR1 as LNHDA and CDR2 as SQIVND (reference sequence). This CDR3 contains 14 residues.

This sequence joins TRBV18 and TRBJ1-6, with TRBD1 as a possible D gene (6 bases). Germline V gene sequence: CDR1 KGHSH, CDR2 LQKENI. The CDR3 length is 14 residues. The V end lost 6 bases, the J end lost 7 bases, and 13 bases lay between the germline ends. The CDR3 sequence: CASSRDTGNSPLHF. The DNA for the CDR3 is TGTGCCAGCTCCCGGGACACGGGAAATTCACCCCTCCACTTT.

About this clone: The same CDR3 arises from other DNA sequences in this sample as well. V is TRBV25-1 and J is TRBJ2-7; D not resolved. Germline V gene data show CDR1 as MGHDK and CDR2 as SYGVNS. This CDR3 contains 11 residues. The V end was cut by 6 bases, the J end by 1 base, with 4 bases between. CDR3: CASSLSYEQYF. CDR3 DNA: TGTGCCAGCAGCCTATCCTACGAGCAGTACTTC.

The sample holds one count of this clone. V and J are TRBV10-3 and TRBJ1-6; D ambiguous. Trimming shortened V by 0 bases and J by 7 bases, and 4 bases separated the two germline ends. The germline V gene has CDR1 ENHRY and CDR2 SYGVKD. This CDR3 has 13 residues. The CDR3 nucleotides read TGTGCCATCAGTGAGTCCAGAAATTCACCCCTCCACTTT. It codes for CAISESRNSPLHF.

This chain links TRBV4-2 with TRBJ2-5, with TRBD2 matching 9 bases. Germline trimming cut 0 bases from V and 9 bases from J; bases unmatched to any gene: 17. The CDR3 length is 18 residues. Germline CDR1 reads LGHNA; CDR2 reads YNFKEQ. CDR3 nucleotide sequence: TGTGCCAGCAGCCAAGATAACTTCGGCGGGGGGGCCCCGTTGGCCCAGTACTTC. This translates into CASSQDNFGGGAPLAQYF.

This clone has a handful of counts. The CDR3 DNA follows: TGTGCCAGCAGCTGGGACAGGGGGTCCGGGGAGCTGTTTTTT. This codes for CASSWDRGSGELFF. This chain connects TRBV7-2 to TRBJ2-2; 11 nucleotides agree with TRBD1. Germline V gene sequence: CDR1 SGHTA, CDR2 FQGNSA. The CDR3 consists of 14 residues. Trimming at V came to 4 bases and at J to 6 bases, leaving 1 base not matched to a gene.

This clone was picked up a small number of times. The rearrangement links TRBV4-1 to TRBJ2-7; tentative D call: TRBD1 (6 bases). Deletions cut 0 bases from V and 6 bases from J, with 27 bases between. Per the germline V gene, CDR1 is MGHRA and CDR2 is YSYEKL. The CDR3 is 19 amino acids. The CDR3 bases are TGCGCCAGCAGCCAAGAACGAGAACAGGGCTCAATACTCCGACTCGAGCAGTACTTC. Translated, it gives CASSQEREQGSILRLEQYF.

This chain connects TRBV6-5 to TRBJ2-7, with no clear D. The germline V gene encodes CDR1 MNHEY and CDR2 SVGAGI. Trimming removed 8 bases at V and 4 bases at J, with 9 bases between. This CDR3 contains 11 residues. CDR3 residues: CASGLKYEQYF. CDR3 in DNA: TGTGCCAGCGGGCTGAAGTACGAGCAGTACTTC.

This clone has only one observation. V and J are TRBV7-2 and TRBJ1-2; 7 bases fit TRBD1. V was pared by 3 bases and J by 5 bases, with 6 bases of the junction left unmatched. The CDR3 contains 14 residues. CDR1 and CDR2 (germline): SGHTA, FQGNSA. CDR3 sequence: CASSFNRGGYGYTF. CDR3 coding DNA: TGTGCCAGCAGCTTTAACAGGGGAGGATATGGCTACACCTTC.

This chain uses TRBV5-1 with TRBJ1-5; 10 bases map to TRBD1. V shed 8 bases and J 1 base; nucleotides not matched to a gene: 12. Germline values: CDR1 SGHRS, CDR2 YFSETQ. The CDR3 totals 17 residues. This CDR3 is CAREGQGGLWSNQPQHF. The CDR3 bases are TGCGCCAGAGAAGGACAGGGGGGTCTATGGAGCAATCAGCCCCAGCATTTT.

CDR3: CAWAGHSFSYEQYF. The CDR3 nucleotides read TGTGCCTGGGCCGGACATTCCTTCTCCTACGAGCAGTACTTC. This sequence joins TRBV30 and TRBJ2-7; a possible D gene is TRBD1 (5 bases). Germline CDR1 is GTSNPN and CDR2 is SVGIG (reference sequence). CDR3 size: 14 residues. Trimming removed 5 bases from V and 0 bases from J, with 14 bases in between. Full variable domain (remainder filled in from reference TRBV30 and TRBJ2-7): SQTIHQWPATLVQPVGSPLSLECTVEGTSNPNLYWYRQAAGRGLQLLFYSVGIGQISSEVPQNLSASRPQDRQFILSSKKLLLSDSGFYLCAWAGHSFSYEQYFGPGTRLTVT.

The CDR3 sequence is CASSLGAAETQYF. CDR3 nucleotides: TGTGCCAGCAGCCTCGGAGCGGCGGAGACCCAGTACTTC. The V gene is TRBV3-1 (or the pseudogene TRBV3-2), the J gene TRBJ2-5; a weak D match, TRBD2 (5 bases). Germline CDR1 and CDR2: LGHDT and YNNKEL (reference sequence). The V end was cut by 4 bases, the J end by 5 bases, with 11 bases between. The CDR3 contains 13 residues.

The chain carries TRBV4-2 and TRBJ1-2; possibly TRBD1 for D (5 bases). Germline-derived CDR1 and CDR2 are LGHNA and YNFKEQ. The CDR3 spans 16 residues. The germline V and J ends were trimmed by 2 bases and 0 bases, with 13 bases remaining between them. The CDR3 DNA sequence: TGTGCCAGCAGCCAACCGGCGGGGGAAGCTAACTATGGCTACACCTTC. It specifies CASSQPAGEANYGYTF.

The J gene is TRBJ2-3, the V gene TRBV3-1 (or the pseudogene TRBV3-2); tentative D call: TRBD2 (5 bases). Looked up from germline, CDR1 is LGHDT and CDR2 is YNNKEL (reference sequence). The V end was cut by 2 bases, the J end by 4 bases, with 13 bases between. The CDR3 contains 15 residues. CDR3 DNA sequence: TGTGCCAGCAGCCAAAGCGGCCAGCGCGCAGATACGCAGTATTTT. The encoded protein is CASSQSGQRADTQYF.

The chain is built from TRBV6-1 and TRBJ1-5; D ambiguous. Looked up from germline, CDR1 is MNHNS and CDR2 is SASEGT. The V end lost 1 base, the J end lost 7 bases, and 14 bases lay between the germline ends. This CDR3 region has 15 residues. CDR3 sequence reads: CASSEGGGGPQPQHF. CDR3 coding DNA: TGTGCCAGCAGTGAAGGGGGAGGAGGACCCCAGCCCCAGCATTTT.